This TCR beta chain was observed in a study of CXCR3-negative and CXCR3-positive naive CD8 T cells (dated by TCRdb to the late 2010s). Background for the entire study: In total, 120 million to 150 million TRB reads were obtained, which works out to roughly 1.5 +/- 0.3 million reads per library. TRBV-TRBJ cluster analysis included naive subsets from 5 or 6 donors and memory cells from 3 donors. Diversity and physicochemical repertoire analyses were performed on about ten donors pooled from two independent experiments.

Each CD8+ T cell subset was flow-sorted in triplicate, and around 300,000 cells per subset were placed directly into RLT lysis buffer. Naive CD8+ T cells were defined stringently as CD45RO-CCR7+CD27+CD95- to exclude memory contaminants. Peripheral blood mononuclear cells were isolated from buffy coats using standard density gradient centrifugation. Naive CXCR3-negative and CXCR3-positive CD8+ T cells were flow-sorted on a FACSAria III. Total RNA was extracted from sorted cells using an RNeasy Mini Kit. The sequencer listed for this sample is NextSeq 550. The Human TCR Profiling Kit (MiLaboratory) was used to make UMI-labeled 5' RACE TRB cDNA libraries. The full amount of extracted RNA was used for cDNA synthesis, and the full amount of resulting cDNA was used for PCR amplification. Libraries were prepared in parallel with an identical number of PCR cycles. On the authors' methods: With a minimum of two reads required per UMI, MIGEC and MiXCR pulled out about 50,000 +/- 10,000 unique UMI-labeled TRB cDNA molecules from each library. On average, approximately 40,000 +/- 10,000 functional in-frame TRB CDR3 nucleotide clonotypes lacking stop codons were found per library. After downsampling to 5000 UMI-labeled TRB molecules per sample, diversity metrics, including normalized Shannon-Wiener and Chao1, were computed in VDJtools. VDJtools was used to calculate clonotype-size-weighted physicochemical properties of the central five CDR3 residues, namely interaction energy, strength, volume and Kidera factor 4. TCRdb reprocessed the reads, reporting each CDR3 protein sequence once and no DNA. The V and J calls and clone size come from TCRdb's table, not from the authors' own analysis. The sample has about 130,000 distinct CDR3 sequences on record. The biggest ten clones account for around 0.54% of the sample.

Paper-wide results and their limitations: Both naive subsets had comparably high repertoire diversity, while memory CD8+ T cells had much lower repertoire diversity. TRB CDR3s from CXCR3-positive naive cells showed higher hydrophobicity (lower Kidera factor 4), lower energy, and higher strength and volume indices than CXCR3-negative naive cells. CXCR3 expression partially decreased after cryopreservation, so most assays used freshly isolated PBMCs. Similar TRBV-TRBJ usage was shown by naive CXCR3-negative and CXCR3-positive cells from the same donor, whereas distinct patterns were shown by memory cells. Because surface CD5, which has been linked to self-reactivity in mice, was comparable between naive subsets, TCR interaction strength was also inferred from TRB CDR3 physicochemical properties.

As for this clonotype: Its cognate antigen has yet to be identified.

The sequence derives from a human donor in good health. Some clones in this sample may be carry-over from other donors' samples. The sample consisted of naive CXCR3+ CD8+ T cells from blood. The cell subset or site label here, explained by the study, means: CD45RO-CCR7+CD27+CD95- naive CD8+ T cells expressing CXCR3 (TNR3+).

CDR3 protein: CASSLWDRGSTEAFF. Rearrangement joined TRBV28 to TRBJ1-1; TCRdb calls TRBD1, which cannot be checked without DNA. Including the terminal cysteine and phenylalanine, the CDR3 comprises 15 residues. The nucleotide record is missing. The germline V gene encodes CDR1 MDHEN and CDR2 SYDVKM.